This T cell receptor (beta chain) was sequenced in a study of T cell responses to AZD1222 COVID-19 vaccine. This table comes from immunoSEQ multiplex PCR, and its TCRdb copy is limited to in-frame clones, with some not included. This sample has about 110,000 clones; roughly nine tenths occur once, and the top ten carry roughly 3.2%. The CDR3 length is 13 residues. Germline CDR1 reads LGHDT; CDR2 reads YNNKEL (reference sequence). The V and J ends lost 0 bases and 8 bases respectively, with 10 bases between them. The chain couples TRBV3-1 (or the pseudogene TRBV3-2) to TRBJ1-1; TRBD1 might be the D (5 bases). The material sequenced was peripheral blood, taken on day 0 of MenACWY control vaccination. This clonotype was sampled from an adult in good health. DNA for the CDR3: TGTGCCAGCAGCCAAGATCGGCAGGGAGAAGCTTTCTTT. Its protein product is CASSQDRQGEAFF.